These T cell receptor beta chains were read from a single sample in a study of cytomegalovirus exposure and HLA in healthy donors. Only in-frame clones appear in the TCRdb table, and some are missing; sequencing was by immunoSEQ multiplex PCR. The sample carries about 180,000 clones, around 77% recorded once. Sequenced: PBMCs. The origin of the receptors is a man in his sixties in good health and CMV-seronegative. CDR3s include the opening cysteine and the closing phenylalanine or tryptophan. The order of the fields is J gene, V gene, CDR3 protein.

>TRBJ2-7|TRBV28
CASSPLTGSTYEQYF
>TRBJ2-7|TRBV5-1
CASSLGVAGGHEQYF
>TRBJ1-2|TRBV5-4
CASSLTPNYGYTF
>TRBJ1-2|TRBV6-1
CASSPGQANYGYTF
>TRBJ2-7|TRBV7-2
CASSSSLGGEQYF
>TRBJ1-1|TRBV7-9
CSSSLTDSRAFF
>TRBJ2-7|TRBV5-6
CASSYALGGPGNEQYF
>TRBJ2-7|TRBV5-4
CASSSGPGMTYEQYF
>TRBJ1-2|TRBV5-6
CASSLGVVYRGPNYGYTF
>TRBJ2-1|TRBV28
CASSLGRSPGNEQFF
>TRBJ1-1|TRBV5-4
CASNPGTGRARGTEAFF
>TRBJ2-2|TRBV19
CASMVRLAGELFF
>TRBJ2-3|TRBV2
CASSDGTGSTDTQYF
>TRBJ1-1|TRBV19
CASSTGFEAFF
>TRBJ1-5|TRBV6-5
CASTTTGGQPQHF
>TRBJ1-1|TRBV19
CASRRDRGQTEAFF
>TRBJ1-2|TRBV5-6
CASSSYNYGYTF
>TRBJ1-5|TRBV28
CASGLYTTRAGQPQHF
>TRBJ2-5|TRBV5-6
CASSPVGRKETQYF
>TRBJ2-7|TRBV10-3
CAISEGGEQYF
>TRBJ2-7|TRBV27
CASSLSPQGLASREQYF
>TRBJ2-1|TRBV14
CASSRPGGGYNEQFF